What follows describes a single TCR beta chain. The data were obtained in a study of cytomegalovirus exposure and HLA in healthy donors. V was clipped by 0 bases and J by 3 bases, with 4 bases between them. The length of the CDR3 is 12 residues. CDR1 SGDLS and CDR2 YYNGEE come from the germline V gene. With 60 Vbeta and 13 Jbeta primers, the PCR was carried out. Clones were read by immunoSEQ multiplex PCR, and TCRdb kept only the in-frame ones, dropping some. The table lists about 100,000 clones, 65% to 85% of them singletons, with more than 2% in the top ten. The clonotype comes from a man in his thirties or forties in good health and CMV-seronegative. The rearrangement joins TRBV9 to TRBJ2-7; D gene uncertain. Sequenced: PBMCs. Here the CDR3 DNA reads TGTGCCAGCAGCGTAGATAACTACGAGCAGTACTTC. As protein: CASSVDNYEQYF. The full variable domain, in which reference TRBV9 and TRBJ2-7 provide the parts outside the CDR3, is DSGVTQTPKHLITATGQRVTLRCSPRSGDLSVYWYQQSLDQGLQFLIQYYNGEERAKGNILERFSAQQFPDLHSELNLSSLELGDSALYFCASSVDNYEQYFGPGTRLTVT.